This TCR beta chain was profiled in a study of T cells in Graves' hyperthyroidism and ophthalmopathy. About the study: Peripheral blood sampling occurred at initial diagnosis, before any treatment.

The CDR3 is made up of 14 amino acids. CDR1 and CDR2 (germline): SGHTA, FQGTGA. The ends were cut back, 5 bases at V and 11 bases at J, with 19 bases in the middle. From RNA transcripts, TCR beta CDR3 regions were amplified. An initial round of RT-PCR targeting the TCR CDR3 relied on the HTBI primer set. TCRdb independently ran MiXCR on the multiplex PCR reads; one entry per CDR3 protein. The sample has around 34,000 distinct CDR3 sequences; roughly half are singletons. Ophthalmopathy patients showed a Clinical Activity Score of at least 3, NOSPECS grade of at least 4 and duration under 3 months. Exclusion criteria comprised uncontrolled infection, other autoimmune disease, pregnancy or lactation. PBMCs stemmed from less than 13 ml fresh peripheral blood.

The genes are TRBV7-3 and TRBJ1-5; tentatively, D is TRBD1 (6 bases). Sequenced material: blood. This sequence originates from a woman aged 40 to 50 with Graves' ophthalmopathy. CDR3 coding DNA: TGTGCCAGCAGCCCAAGGGGGTGGGGGGAGACCCAGCATTTT. Protein sequence: CASSPRGWGETQHF.